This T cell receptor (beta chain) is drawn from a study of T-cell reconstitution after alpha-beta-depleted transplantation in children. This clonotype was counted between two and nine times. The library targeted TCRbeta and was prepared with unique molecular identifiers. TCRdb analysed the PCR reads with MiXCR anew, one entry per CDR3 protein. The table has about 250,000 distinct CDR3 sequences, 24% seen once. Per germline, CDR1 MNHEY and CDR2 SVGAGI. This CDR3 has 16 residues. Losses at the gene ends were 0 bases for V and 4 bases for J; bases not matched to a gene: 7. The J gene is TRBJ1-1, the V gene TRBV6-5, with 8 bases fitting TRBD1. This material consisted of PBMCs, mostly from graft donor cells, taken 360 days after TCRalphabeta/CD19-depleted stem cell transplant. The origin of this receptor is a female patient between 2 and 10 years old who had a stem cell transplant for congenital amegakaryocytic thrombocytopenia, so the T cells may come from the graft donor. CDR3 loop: CASSYSAAGGFTEAFF. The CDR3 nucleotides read TGTGCCAGCAGTTACTCTGCGGCAGGGGGCTTCACTGAAGCTTTCTTT.